These 18 T cell receptor beta chains originate from one sample sequenced in a study of cytomegalovirus exposure and HLA in healthy donors (dated by TCRdb to the late 2010s). The library came from the immunoSEQ multiplex PCR assay. The multiplex PCR relied on a mix of 60 forward primers for TCR Vbeta segments and 13 reverse primers for TCR Jbeta segments. TCRdb retrieved this table from immuneACCESS and kept in-frame rearrangements only. Not all clones are present; in checked studies, unresolved V genes account for under half, and no reason is known for the remainder. The sample profile shows 150,000 to 160,000 clones; 74% of them were found once. About 2.1% of the sample lies in the top ten. Sequenced: PBMCs. The receptors originated from a man aged 25-45 years in good health and CMV-seronegative.

This chain uses TRBV14 with TRBJ2-3; no firm D call. Trimming removed 6 bases at V and 7 bases at J, with 17 bases between. The CDR3 covers 14 residues. Per the germline V gene, CDR1 is SGHDN and CDR2 is FVKESK. The CDR3 coding sequence is TGTGCCAGCAGTCCCCTGAGCGCAATGAATACGCAGTATTTT. It yields the protein CASSPLSAMNTQYF.

V and J are TRBV7-9 and TRBJ1-4; a weak D match, TRBD1 (5 bases). Between the trimmed V and J ends, which lost 1 base and 7 bases, there was a span of 10 bases. The CDR3 is 14 amino acids. Germline values: CDR1 SEHNR, CDR2 FQNEAQ (reference sequence). Written as DNA, the CDR3 is TGTGCCAGCAGCTTAGGGGGCATAACTGAAAAACTGTTTTTT. Its translation: CASSLGGITEKLFF.

The V gene is TRBV29-1, the J gene TRBJ1-2; 7 nucleotides align to TRBD1. Germline lookup yields CDR1 SQVTM and CDR2 ANQGSEA. This CDR3 region has 12 residues. V shed 6 bases and J 3 bases; nucleotides not matched to a gene: 4. The CDR3 nucleotides read TGCAGCGTGGCCCAGGGGGACTATGGCTACACCTTC. Translated: CSVAQGDYGYTF.

The V gene is TRBV2, the J gene TRBJ2-1; perhaps TRBD2 as D (7 bases). Germline assignment: CDR1 SNHLY and CDR2 FYNNEI. Trimming shortened V by 8 bases and J by 7 bases, and 24 bases separated the two germline ends. CDR3 size: 16 residues. DNA of the CDR3: TGTGCCAGCTACGTCGGCGGGGGCCTAAAAGGGAATGAGCAGTTCTTC. It translates to CASYVGGGLKGNEQFF. Complete variable domain (other parts from reference TRBV2 and TRBJ2-1): EPEVTQTPSHQVTQMGQEVILRCVPISNHLYFYWYRQILGQKVEFLVSFYNNEISEKSEIFDDQFSVERPDGSNFTLKIRSTKLEDSAMYFCASYVGGGLKGNEQFFGPGTRLTVL.

The J gene is TRBJ1-1, the V gene TRBV23-1; D gene uncertain. TRBV23-1 belongs to the ORF category, with a function that is uncertain. The CDR3 covers 16 residues. Trimming removed 7 bases at V and 0 bases at J, with 18 bases between. The CDR3 DNA reads TGCGCCAGCAATGACGGGGTGTGGGTCATGAACACTGAAGCTTTCTTT. It specifies CASNDGVWVMNTEAFF.

The chain combines TRBV7-9 with TRBJ2-5; 9 nucleotides line up with TRBD1. The DNA matches TRBJ2-7 better at its end, which makes the J call doubtful. Germline CDR1 is SEHNR and CDR2 is FQNEAQ (reference sequence). The CDR3 is 14 amino acids. The CDR3 region has the DNA TGTGCCAGCAGCTCCGGGACAGGGTCCTACGAGCAGTACTTC. This codes for CASSSGTGSYEQYF.

The V call is TRBV28, the J call TRBJ1-5; maybe TRBD1 (5 bases). CDR1 is MDHEN, CDR2 SYDVKM, per germline. The CDR3 totals 15 residues. The V gene lost 6 bases and the J gene lost 3 bases, with 15 bases spanning the gap. CDR3: CASSLGDFYNQPQHF. The CDR3 region has the DNA TGTGCCAGCAGCCTTGGGGACTTTTACAATCAGCCCCAGCATTTT.

The chain is built from TRBV6-4 and TRBJ1-3, with 8 bases matching TRBD1. This CDR3 is 14 amino acids long. Per the germline V gene, CDR1 is MRHNA and CDR2 is SNTAGT. J lost 2 bases, V lost 7 bases, and 4 bases had no gene match. The CDR3 nucleotides are TGTGCCAGCACCCCGGACAGGGCTGGAAACACCATATATTTT. Amino acids: CASTPDRAGNTIYF.

The chain combines TRBV4-3 with TRBJ2-1; 11 nucleotides align to TRBD2. The CDR3 covers 16 residues. CDR1 is LGHNA, CDR2 YSLEER, per germline. The junction had 1 base not matched to a gene; V was cut back by 1 base and J by 2 bases. CDR3 sequence reads: CASSQGSGGAYNEQFF. Written as DNA, the CDR3 is TGCGCCAGCAGCCAAGGTAGCGGGGGGGCCTACAATGAGCAGTTCTTC.

A remark on this clone: Other DNA sequences within the sample encode an identical CDR3. V and J are TRBV5-1 and TRBJ1-2; TRBD1 matches 10 bases. The V and J ends lost 0 bases and 5 bases, in that order; junction bases with no gene match: 1. This CDR3 is built from 14 residues. Germline CDR1 SGHRS, CDR2 YFSETQ. CDR3 protein: CASSLGQGAYGYTF. In nucleotides, the CDR3 is TGCGCCAGCAGCTTGGGACAGGGGGCGTATGGCTACACCTTC.

The rearrangement uses TRBV7-9 and TRBJ2-2, with a possible D match to TRBD1 (5 bases). Trimming took 3 bases from V and 5 from J, leaving 19 bases between them. The CDR3 is 17 amino acids. CDR1 SEHNR and CDR2 FQNEAQ come from the germline V gene (reference sequence). The CDR3: CASSFSPVGRKTGELFF. The CDR3, as DNA: TGTGCCAGCAGCTTTTCCCCCGTGGGGCGTAAAACCGGGGAGCTGTTTTTT.

The chain combines TRBV7-9 with TRBJ2-5; D gene uncertain. The germline CDR1 and CDR2 sequences are SEHNR and FQNEAQ (reference sequence). The CDR3 extends over 18 amino acids. V was cut by 4 bases and J by 6 bases, with 27 bases left in between. The CDR3 spells CASSSYDSYPTGGQTQYF. DNA of the CDR3: TGTGCCAGCAGCTCGTATGATAGTTACCCGACTGGCGGCCAGACCCAGTACTTC.

The chain couples TRBV19 to TRBJ1-4, with 7 positions matching TRBD1. The V and J ends lost 7 bases and 8 bases, in that order; junction bases with no gene match: 7. The germline CDR1 and CDR2 sequences are LNHDA and SQIVND (reference sequence). The CDR3 totals 13 residues. CDR3 in DNA: TGTGCCAGTACCCGGACAGGCCAGGAAAAACTGTTTTTT. This sequence encodes CASTRTGQEKLFF.

The chain has TRBV7-9 and TRBJ2-7; tentatively, D is TRBD2 (5 bases). The CDR3 spans 13 residues. V shed 3 bases and J shed 4 bases, with 10 bases lying between them. Germline values: CDR1 SEHNR, CDR2 FQNEAQ (reference sequence). The CDR3 sequence is CASSFRTDYEQYF. The CDR3 nucleotides read TGTGCCAGCAGCTTTAGGACTGATTACGAGCAGTACTTC.

The CDR3 region has the DNA TGTGCCAGCAGTGACAGGGTCGGTGGCTACACCTTC. Translation: CASSDRVGGYTF. J is TRBJ1-2 and V is TRBV2; TRBD1 is a possible D gene (5 bases). Trimming cost V 3 bases and J 7 bases, with 9 bases left between them. This CDR3 has 12 residues. Germline V lookup: CDR1 SNHLY, CDR2 FYNNEI. The variable domain in full, with the rest retrieved from reference TRBV2 and TRBJ1-2, is EPEVTQTPSHQVTQMGQEVILRCVPISNHLYFYWYRQILGQKVEFLVSFYNNEISEKSEIFDDQFSVERPDGSNFTLKIRSTKLEDSAMYFCASSDRVGGYTFGSGTRLTVV.

The chain has TRBV4-3 and TRBJ2-3; 11 positions agree with TRBD2. V lost 2 bases to trimming and J lost 5 bases; unmatched junction nucleotides: 9. Per the germline V gene, CDR1 is LGHNA and CDR2 is YSLEER. This CDR3 spans 17 amino acids. CDR3 sequence: CASSQSPTSGEIDTQYF. The CDR3 DNA reads TGCGCCAGCAGCCAATCTCCGACTAGCGGGGAAATAGATACGCAGTATTTT.

The genes are TRBV27 and TRBJ2-7; possibly TRBD1 for D (6 bases). This CDR3 is 14 amino acids long. Between the trimmed V and J ends, which lost 3 bases and 3 bases, there was a span of 12 bases. The V gene's germline CDR1 is MNHEY and CDR2 SMNVEV (reference sequence). This chain's CDR3 is CASSLSPQGYEQYF. CDR3 nucleotides: TGTGCCAGCAGTTTGTCCCCACAGGGCTACGAGCAGTACTTC.

This chain uses TRBV19 with TRBJ2-7, with 13 bases identical to TRBD2. V gave up 5 bases and J gave up 4 bases; unmatched junction bases: 5. Germline V CDR1 and CDR2: LNHDA, SQIVND (reference sequence). The CDR3 loop spans 15 amino acids. CDR3 loop: CASSGLAGDRYEQYF. CDR3 DNA: TGTGCCAGTAGTGGACTAGCGGGGGACCGTTACGAGCAGTACTTC.